This T cell receptor (beta chain) was sequenced during a study of blood T cell repertoires in COVID-19. Study summary: Acute and convalescent COVID-19 samples came from the United States, Italy and Spain. PBMCs, B-cell-depleted T cells, or T cells were the source of the cDNA or gDNA that made up the material.

The CDR3 sequence is 16 residues long. From germline, CDR1 is MGHRA and CDR2 YSYEKL. V lost 4 bases to trimming and J lost 5 bases; unmatched junction nucleotides: 7. Original processing methods: Researchers report that nucleated cell counts were estimated from reference gene primer amplification. Assay: immunoSEQ multiplex PCR; the TCRdb copy retains only in-frame clones and omits some. D and trimming were read from the DNA, whereas the V and J calls and clone size are those reported in that table. The sample lists 140,000 or so clones, around four fifths seen once, with about 4% in the top ten. This clone came up a few times.

This receptor was obtained from a woman aged 80 or over with acute or convalescent COVID-19. The chain carries TRBV4-1 and TRBJ2-7; 14 nucleotides agree with TRBD2. Sequencing was performed on peripheral blood. The CDR3 here is CASSLTTSGRADEQYF. The CDR3 DNA reads TGCGCCAGCAGCCTAACGACTAGCGGGAGGGCCGACGAGCAGTACTTC.